This T cell receptor (beta chain) was profiled in a study of cytomegalovirus exposure and HLA in healthy donors. This CDR3 is 13 amino acids long. Trimming left V 8 bases short and J 6 bases short, with 14 bases between. Germline CDR1 and CDR2: MNHEY and SMNVEV (reference sequence). The table came from immunoSEQ multiplex PCR; TCRdb's copy has only in-frame clones and leaves some out. The profile shows roughly 240,000 clones, approximately 87% of them singletons. This receptor was taken from a man aged 18 to 30 in good health and CMV-seronegative. The chain recombines TRBV27 with TRBJ2-1; D remains ambiguous. The sample taken for sequencing was PBMCs. In DNA, the CDR3 is TGTGCCAGCGCTAGAACCTTATTCAATGAGCAGTTCTTC. It encodes CASARTLFNEQFF.